The rows below give T cell receptor beta chains drawn from one sample of a study of blood T cell repertoires in COVID-19. Here immunoSEQ multiplex PCR was the method, and the copy in TCRdb shows in-frame clones only, minus some. The sample consists of about 200,000 clones, around 82% of them appearing once. Sequences were obtained from PBMCs or T cells enriched from blood (not recorded which). These receptors came from a man aged 40-50 years who had recovered from COVID-19. Both conserved end residues are part of each CDR3. A D gene is named only where the DNA matches it firmly. Not all rows give a size; the values are once, few, many and, for expanded clones, a class.

DNA | CDR3 | D | V | size | J
TGTGCCAGCAGTTCGGGTGACGAAAAACTGTTTTTT | CASSSGDEKLFF | - | TRBV28 | - | TRBJ1-4
TGTGCCAGCAGTGAGGGCAGGGCCACTGAAGCTTTCTTT | CASSEGRATEAFF | - | TRBV6-4 | - | TRBJ1-1
TGTGCCACCTCGACAGGTCTTAGCAATCAGCCCCAGCATTTT | CATSTGLSNQPQHF | - | TRBV28 | - | TRBJ1-5
TGTGCCAGCAGTCCTATAGGGGGACAGGCCAGCAATCAGCCCCAGCATTTT | CASSPIGGQASNQPQHF | TRBD1 | TRBV27 | - | TRBJ1-5
TGTGCCAGCAGTCCTCCAAGGTCGGACAGGGCCACCTACGAGCAGTACTTC | CASSPPRSDRATYEQYF | TRBD1 | TRBV27 | - | TRBJ2-7
TGTGCCAGCTCACGCTCCGGGACAGGGGATGGCTACACCTTC | CASSRSGTGDGYTF | TRBD1 | TRBV18 | - | TRBJ1-2
TGTGCCACCAGGGAATTGGGCGACAGGGGAGGTCGGGACACTGAAGCTTTCTTT | CATRELGDRGGRDTEAFF | TRBD1 | TRBV24-1 | - | TRBJ1-1
TGTGCCAGCAGCTTGGACAGGCTAAACGAGCAGTACTTC | CASSLDRLNEQYF | TRBD1 | TRBV7-2 | - | TRBJ2-7
TGTGCCAGCAGCTTGGTAGCGAGGACTGAAGCTTTCTTT | CASSLVARTEAFF | - | TRBV5-5 | few | TRBJ1-1
TGCGCCAGCTCATCGGGACAGGGATACGAGCAGTACTTC | CASSSGQGYEQYF | TRBD1 | TRBV5-1 | - | TRBJ2-7
TGTGCCAGCTTTAAAAACACAGGGCGGTGGGATCAGCCCCAGCATTTT | CASFKNTGRWDQPQHF | - | TRBV28 | - | TRBJ1-5
TGCGCCAGCAGCTTGGGCCAGGGCAGTACCCAGTACTTC | CASSLGQGSTQYF | - | TRBV5-1 | - | TRBJ2-5
TGTGCCAGCAGCTTGGAGACTCCATACCCGACAGGGTCGGGAACTGAAGCTTTCTTT | CASSLETPYPTGSGTEAFF | TRBD1 | TRBV5-5 | once | TRBJ1-1
TGTGCCAGCCGATCAGGGACACTCTACGAGCAGTACTTC | CASRSGTLYEQYF | - | TRBV28 | - | TRBJ2-7
TGTGCCAGCGGTTTAGGGGCCCTCCACTTT | CASGLGALHF | - | TRBV6-2/TRBV6-3 | - | TRBJ1-6
TGTGCCAGCAGCCCCAACATGGGACAGGGTTCAATAGAAGCTTTCTTT | CASSPNMGQGSIEAFF | TRBD1 | TRBV3-1/TRBV3-2 | - | TRBJ1-1
TGTGCTAGTGGGCCCAACAGGGAAGAGCAGTACTTC | CASGPNREEQYF | - | TRBV12-5 | once | TRBJ2-7
TGCGCCAGCACTCAGGGCTGGGACAGGGGCGGCGACTATGGCTACACCTTC | CASTQGWDRGGDYGYTF | TRBD1 | TRBV5-1 | - | TRBJ1-2
TGTGCCAGCTCACCACCGCGGGGGACTGAAGCTTTCTTT | CASSPPRGTEAFF | - | TRBV18 | - | TRBJ1-1
TGTGCCAGCAGCTTAGTAGGGGGGGCCACGAATGAGCAGTTCTTC | CASSLVGGATNEQFF | - | TRBV7-2 | - | TRBJ2-1
TGTGCCAGCAGTTTCATCCCGGGACAGAACACTGAAGCTTTCTTT | CASSFIPGQNTEAFF | - | TRBV27 | - | TRBJ1-1
TGTGCCAGCAGCCAAGAGCTCCTCCCGGACACTGAAGCTTTCTTT | CASSQELLPDTEAFF | - | TRBV3-1/TRBV3-2 | - | TRBJ1-1
TGTGCCAGCAGCAAAGGATTGAGACAGGGCATGTTTCATCAGCCCCAGCATTTT | CASSKGLRQGMFHQPQHF | - | TRBV21-1 | once | TRBJ1-5
TGTGCCAGCAGCTTAGTTGCGTGGTCTGGAAACACCATATATTTT | CASSLVAWSGNTIYF | - | TRBV11-2 | - | TRBJ1-3
TGTGCCAGCAGCTTAGCCCCCCCCGTGGGGGAGCTGTTTTTT | CASSLAPPVGELFF | - | TRBV7-9 | few | TRBJ2-2
TGTGCCAGCAGCCTACCGGGACAGGGGACTGAAGCTTTCTTT | CASSLPGQGTEAFF | - | TRBV21-1 | - | TRBJ1-1
TGTGCCAGCAGCCGCGATCCCCGAGGGACTGAAGCTTTCTTT | CASSRDPRGTEAFF | - | TRBV4-2 | - | TRBJ1-1
TGTGCCAGCAGTGAAAGGAGGGGTAGTGAAAAACTGTTTTTT | CASSERRGSEKLFF | - | TRBV6-1 | - | TRBJ1-4
TGTGCCAGCAGCTCGGACAGGGGAGGGGAGACCCAGTACTTC | CASSSDRGGETQYF | TRBD1 | TRBV5-4 | - | TRBJ2-5
TGTGCCAGTAGATATACAGGGGGCACTGAAGCTTTCTTT | CASRYTGGTEAFF | TRBD1 | TRBV19 | - | TRBJ1-1
TGTGCCAGCAGTTTAAAGGGACTACATAACTATGGCTACACCTTC | CASSLKGLHNYGYTF | - | TRBV28 | - | TRBJ1-2
TGTGCCAGCGGCCGGGGGGCGTACTACGAGCAGTACTTC | CASGRGAYYEQYF | - | TRBV7-9 | - | TRBJ2-7
TGTGCCAGCAGCTCTTTGAACAGGAACCCCCCCTACAATGAGCAGTTCTTC | CASSSLNRNPPYNEQFF | - | TRBV11-2 | - | TRBJ2-1
TGCGCCAGCAGCTTGGAGTCGGGGGGCCATAATTCACCCCTCCACTTT | CASSLESGGHNSPLHF | - | TRBV5-1 | few | TRBJ1-6
TGCGCCAGCAGCGTGGACACCCAAGAGACCCAGTACTTC | CASSVDTQETQYF | - | TRBV5-1 | - | TRBJ2-5
TGTGCCAGCAGCCAAGTGGACAGGGGGGATGAAAAACTGTTTTTT | CASSQVDRGDEKLFF | TRBD1 | TRBV3-1/TRBV3-2 | - | TRBJ1-4
TGTGCCAGCTCACCATTAGGACCGACAGCCCCCTACGAGCAGTACTTC | CASSPLGPTAPYEQYF | - | TRBV18 | once | TRBJ2-7
TGTGCCAGCAGCTCCTATACGCAGCCCCAGCATTTT | CASSSYTQPQHF | - | TRBV11-2 | few | TRBJ1-5
TGTGCCAGCAGCTTCGACAGCCTCTCCTACGAGCAGTACTTC | CASSFDSLSYEQYF | - | TRBV5-5 | - | TRBJ2-7
TGTGCCAGCAGCCAACAGGGAGGCGGCACTGAAGCTTTCTTT | CASSQQGGGTEAFF | - | TRBV4-2 | - | TRBJ1-1
TGCGCCAGCAGCTTGGAAATTCTAGGACAGGGGTTGACTGAAGCTTTCTTT | CASSLEILGQGLTEAFF | TRBD1 | TRBV5-1 | - | TRBJ1-1
TGTGCCAGCAGCGTAGACCCCGGGGAGGCAGGCACCTTC | CASSVDPGEAGTF | - | TRBV9 | - | TRBJ1-2
TGTGCCAGCAGCAAAGGGGACAGCAATTCACCCCTCCACTTT | CASSKGDSNSPLHF | TRBD1 | TRBV9 | - | TRBJ1-6
TGTGCCAGCAGCCCTACAGCGGGGGGGCATTTTGGGGAGACCCAGTACTTC | CASSPTAGGHFGETQYF | TRBD2 | TRBV7-2 | - | TRBJ2-5
TGTGCCAGCAGCTTAAGAAGTACGGGGGTTTCCGACACTGAAGCTTTCTTT | CASSLRSTGVSDTEAFF | - | TRBV7-9 | - | TRBJ1-1
TGCGCCAGCAGCTTGGGTCGCTATGGCTACACCTTC | CASSLGRYGYTF | - | TRBV5-1 | - | TRBJ1-2
TGTGCCAGCTCACCATCTAATACTAACTATGGCTACACCTTC | CASSPSNTNYGYTF | - | TRBV18 | once | TRBJ1-2
TGTGCCAGCAGCTTAGGGAGCGTTTCGGGAACACTGAAAGCTTTCTTT | CASSLGSVSGTLKAFF | - | TRBV3-1/TRBV3-2 | - | TRBJ1-1